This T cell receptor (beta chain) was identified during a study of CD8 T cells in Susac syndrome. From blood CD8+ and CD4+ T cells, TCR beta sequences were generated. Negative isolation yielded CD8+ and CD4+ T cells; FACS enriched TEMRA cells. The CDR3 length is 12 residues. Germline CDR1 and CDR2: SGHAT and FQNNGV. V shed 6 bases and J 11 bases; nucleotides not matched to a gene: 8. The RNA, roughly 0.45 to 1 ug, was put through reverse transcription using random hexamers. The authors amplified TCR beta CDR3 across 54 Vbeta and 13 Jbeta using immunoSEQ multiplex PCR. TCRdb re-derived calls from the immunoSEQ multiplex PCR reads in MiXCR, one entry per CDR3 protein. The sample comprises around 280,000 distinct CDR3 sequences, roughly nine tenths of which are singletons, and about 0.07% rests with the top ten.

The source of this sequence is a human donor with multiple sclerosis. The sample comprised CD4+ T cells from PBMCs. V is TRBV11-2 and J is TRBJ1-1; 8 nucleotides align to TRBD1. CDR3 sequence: CASRPQGARAFF. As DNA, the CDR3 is TGTGCCAGCAGGCCGCAGGGGGCCCGGGCTTTCTTT.